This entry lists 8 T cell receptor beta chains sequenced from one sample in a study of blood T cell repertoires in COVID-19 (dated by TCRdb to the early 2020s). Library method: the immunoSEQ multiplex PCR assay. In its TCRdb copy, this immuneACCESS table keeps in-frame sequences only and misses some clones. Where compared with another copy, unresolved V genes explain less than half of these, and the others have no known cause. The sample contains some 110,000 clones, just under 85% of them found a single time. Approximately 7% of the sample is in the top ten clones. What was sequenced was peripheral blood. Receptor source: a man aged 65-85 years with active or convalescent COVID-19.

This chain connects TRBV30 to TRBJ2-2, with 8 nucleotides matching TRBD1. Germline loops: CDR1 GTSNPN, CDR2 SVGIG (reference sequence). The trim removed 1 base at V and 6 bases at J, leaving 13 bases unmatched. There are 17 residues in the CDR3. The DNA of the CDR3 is TGTGCCTGGAGTGCCCAAACGAGGACAGGGATTTCCGGGGAGCTGTTTTTT. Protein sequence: CAWSAQTRTGISGELFF.

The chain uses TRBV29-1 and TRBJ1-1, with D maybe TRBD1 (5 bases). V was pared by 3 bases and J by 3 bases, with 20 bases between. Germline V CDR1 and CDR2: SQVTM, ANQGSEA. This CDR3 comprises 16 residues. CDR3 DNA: TGCAGCGTTGAGGGGATGTATGGGGGAGGGTACACTGAAGCTTTCTTT. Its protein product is CSVEGMYGGGYTEAFF.

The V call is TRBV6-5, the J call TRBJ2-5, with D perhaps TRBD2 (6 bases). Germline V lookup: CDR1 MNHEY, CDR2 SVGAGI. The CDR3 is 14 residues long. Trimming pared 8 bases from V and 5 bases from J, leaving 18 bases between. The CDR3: CASLPGLGRETQYF. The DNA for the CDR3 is TGTGCCAGCCTGCCGGGACTGGGGCGGGAGACCCAGTACTTC.

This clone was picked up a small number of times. CDR3: CASSLGSGSYNEQFF. CDR3 in DNA: TGTGCCAGCAGTCTTGGTAGCGGCTCCTACAATGAGCAGTTCTTC. The J gene is TRBJ2-1, the V gene TRBV3-1 (or the pseudogene TRBV3-2), with D possibly matching TRBD2 (6 bases). In germline, CDR1 is LGHDT, CDR2 YNNKEL (reference sequence). CDR3 size: 15 residues. The V gene lost 6 bases and the J gene lost 0 bases, with 12 bases spanning the gap.

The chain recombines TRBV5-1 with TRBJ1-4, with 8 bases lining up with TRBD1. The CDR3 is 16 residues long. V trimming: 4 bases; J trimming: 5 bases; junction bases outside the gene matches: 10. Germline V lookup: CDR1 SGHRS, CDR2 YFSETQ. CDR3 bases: TGCGCCAGCAGCCAAGGGACAGGACGGAGGAATGAAAAACTGTTTTTT. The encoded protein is CASSQGTGRRNEKLFF. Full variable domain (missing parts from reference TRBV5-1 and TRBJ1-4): KAGVTQTPRYLIKTRGQQVTLSCSPISGHRSVSWYQQTPGQGLQFLFEYFSETQRNKGNFPGRFSGRQFSNSRSEMNVSTLELGDSALYLCASSQGTGRRNEKLFFGSGTQLSVL.

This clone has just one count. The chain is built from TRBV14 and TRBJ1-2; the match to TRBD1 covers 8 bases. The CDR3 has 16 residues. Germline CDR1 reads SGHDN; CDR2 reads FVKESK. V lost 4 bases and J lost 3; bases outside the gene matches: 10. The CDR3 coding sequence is TGTGCCAGCAGCCCAAGATCGACAGGGGTGGACTATGGCTACACCTTC. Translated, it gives CASSPRSTGVDYGYTF.

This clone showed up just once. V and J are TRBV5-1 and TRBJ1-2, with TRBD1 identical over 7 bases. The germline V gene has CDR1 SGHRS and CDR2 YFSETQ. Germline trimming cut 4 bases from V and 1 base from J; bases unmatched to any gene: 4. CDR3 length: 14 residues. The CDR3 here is CASSRDSLNYGYTF. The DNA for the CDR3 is TGCGCCAGCAGCCGGGACAGTCTTAACTATGGCTACACCTTC.

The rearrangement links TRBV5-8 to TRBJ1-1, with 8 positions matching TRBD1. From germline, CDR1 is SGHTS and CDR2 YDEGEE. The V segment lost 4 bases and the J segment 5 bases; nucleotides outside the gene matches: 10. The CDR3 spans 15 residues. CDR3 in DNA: TGTGCCAGCAGCCCAGGACAGGGTTGGGGAACTGAAGCTTTCTTT. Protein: CASSPGQGWGTEAFF.